The 12 T cell receptor beta chains below were found in one sample sequenced in a study of radiotherapy plus CTLA-4 blockade in lung cancer. Assay used: immunoSEQ multiplex PCR; TCRdb lists only in-frame clones, some missing. The repertoire consists of 45,000 or so clones, with around nine tenths occurring once and the leading ten covering approximately 7.8%. Sequencing was performed on peripheral blood, taken from a patient treated with radiotherapy plus ipilimumab. The receptor set was obtained from a human donor with non-small cell lung cancer whose response to radiotherapy plus ipilimumab could not be evaluated.

This chain connects TRBV6-5 to TRBJ1-2, with D tentatively TRBD1 (5 bases). The V gene's germline CDR1 is MNHEY and CDR2 SVGAGI. The CDR3 has 15 residues. V lost 4 bases and J 5 bases, leaving 17 bases between the germline ends. CDR3 protein: CASSSGGAGPYGYTF. The CDR3 nucleotides are TGTGCCAGCAGTTCCGGAGGGGCGGGCCCTTATGGCTACACCTTC.

The genes are TRBV28 and TRBJ2-1, with TRBD2 matching 14 bases. V trimming: 6 bases; J trimming: 6 bases; junction bases outside the gene matches: 4. The germline V gene encodes CDR1 MDHEN and CDR2 SYDVKM. The CDR3 sequence is 15 residues long. DNA of the CDR3: TGTGCCAGCAGAGAGACTAGCGGGAGGGCCAATGAGCAGTTCTTC. It specifies CASRETSGRANEQFF.

This chain connects TRBV6-5 to TRBJ1-5; TRBD1 is a possible D gene (6 bases). Trimming cost V 8 bases and J 7 bases, with 15 bases left between them. The CDR3 contains 13 residues. Germline CDR1 reads MNHEY; CDR2 reads SVGAGI. The CDR3 DNA reads TGTGCCAGCGCCACAGGGCCCTTACAGCCCCAGCATTTT. Protein sequence: CASATGPLQPQHF.

The V gene is TRBV28, the J gene TRBJ1-2; tentative D call: TRBD1 (5 bases). Looked up from germline, CDR1 is MDHEN and CDR2 is SYDVKM. The CDR3 extends over 14 amino acids. Between the trimmed V and J ends, which lost 3 bases and 8 bases, there was a span of 16 bases. CDR3 amino acids: CASSLAGLAYGYTF. Written as DNA, the CDR3 is TGTGCCAGCAGTTTGGCAGGGCTCGCGTACGGCTACACCTTC.

J is TRBJ1-1 and V is TRBV7-8; D is undetermined. The CDR3 consists of 14 residues. With 4 bases removed from V and 1 base from J, the gap between germline ends came to 10 bases. The germline V gene has CDR1 SGHVS and CDR2 FQNEAQ. The CDR3 loop is CASSSYPGNTEAFF. The CDR3 DNA is TGTGCCAGCAGCTCCTATCCAGGGAACACTGAAGCTTTCTTT.

V and J are TRBV19 and TRBJ2-5; possible D gene TRBD2, 8 bases. Trimming cost V 5 bases and J 9 bases, with 16 bases left between them. The CDR3 is 13 amino acids. From germline, CDR1 is LNHDA and CDR2 SQIVND (reference sequence). The CDR3: CASSSQGREAQYF. CDR3 nucleotides: TGTGCCAGTAGTTCACAGGGGCGGGAGGCCCAGTACTTC.

J is TRBJ2-1 and V is TRBV6-5; 12 bases align to TRBD2. V dropped 6 bases and J dropped 4; count of bases not matched to a gene: 1. This CDR3 spans 14 amino acids. Germline CDR1 and CDR2: MNHEY and SVGAGI. CDR3 DNA sequence: TGTGCCAGCAGACTAGCGGGGGGTTACAATGAGCAGTTCTTC. Translated: CASRLAGGYNEQFF.

Regarding this clone: This same CDR3 is encoded by further DNA sequences in the sample. The chain recombines TRBV7-9 with TRBJ2-7, with D possibly being TRBD1 (6 bases). CDR1 is SEHNR and CDR2 is FQNEAQ in the germline V gene (reference sequence). Trimming removed 4 bases at V and 3 bases at J, with 10 bases between. The length of the CDR3 is 13 residues. The CDR3 DNA sequence: TGTGCCAGCAGCTCCGGGACACTCTACGAGCAGTACTTC. Translating it yields CASSSGTLYEQYF.

The chain has TRBV27 and TRBJ2-7; TRBD1 agrees at 11 bases. Germline V gene lookup returns CDR1 MNHEY and CDR2 SMNVEV (reference sequence). With V trimmed by 7 bases and J by 7 bases, 9 bases remained unmatched. The CDR3 has 14 residues. The CDR3 bases are TGTGCCAGCATGCGAGGACAGGGGGCAGGGGAGCAGTACTTC. It specifies CASMRGQGAGEQYF.

The chain joins TRBV9 to TRBJ2-1; 7 nucleotides align to TRBD1. After removal of 3 bases from V and 7 bases from J, the junction contained 10 bases not matched to a gene. The CDR3 consists of 15 residues. CDR1 is SGDLS, CDR2 YYNGEE, per germline. The CDR3 bases are TGTGCCAGCAGCGGACGACAGGGCTTACTAAATGAGCAGTTCTTC. Translated: CASSGRQGLLNEQFF.

About this clone itself: This sequence is one base from a far larger clone and is likely a read error. The chain employs TRBV5-6 and TRBJ2-7; D possibly corresponds to TRBD2 (5 bases). The J call may be faulty, since TRBJ2-1 better matches the DNA end. Germline CDR1 SGHDT, CDR2 YYEEEE. The CDR3 consists of 16 residues. For the CDR3, the DNA is TGTGCCAGCAGTCAGGACGTGGGAGCGACTTACAATGAGCAGTTCTTC. Translation gives CASSQDVGATYNEQFF.

A few counts support this clone. V is TRBV4-3 and J is TRBJ2-7; maybe TRBD1 (7 bases). In germline, CDR1 is LGHNA, CDR2 YSLEER. Trimming removed 0 bases at V and 3 bases at J, with 9 bases between. The CDR3 contains 14 residues. CDR3 residues: CASSQDRGDYEQYF. The CDR3 DNA follows: TGCGCCAGCAGCCAAGACAGGGGGGACTACGAGCAGTACTTC.